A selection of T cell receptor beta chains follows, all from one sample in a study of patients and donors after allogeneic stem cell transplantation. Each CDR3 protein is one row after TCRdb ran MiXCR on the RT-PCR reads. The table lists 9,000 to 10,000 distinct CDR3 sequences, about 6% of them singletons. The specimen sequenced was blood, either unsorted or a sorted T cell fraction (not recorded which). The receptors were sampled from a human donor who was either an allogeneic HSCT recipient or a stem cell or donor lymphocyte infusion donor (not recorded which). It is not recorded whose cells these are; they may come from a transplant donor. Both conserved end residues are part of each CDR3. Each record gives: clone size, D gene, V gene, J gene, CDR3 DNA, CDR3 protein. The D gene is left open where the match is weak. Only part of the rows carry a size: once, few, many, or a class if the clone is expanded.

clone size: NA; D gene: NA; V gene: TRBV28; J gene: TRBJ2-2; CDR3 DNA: TGTGCCAGCAGTTCAATTAACACCGGGGAGCTGTTTTTT; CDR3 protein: CASSSINTGELFF
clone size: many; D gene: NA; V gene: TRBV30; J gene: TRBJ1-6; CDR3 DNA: TGTGCCTGGAATGAGGGAGGTAATTCACCCCTCCACTTT; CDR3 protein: CAWNEGGNSPLHF
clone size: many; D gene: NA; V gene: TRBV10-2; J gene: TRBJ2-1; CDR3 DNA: TGCGCCAGCAGTGTTCGGGAGTACCACAATGAGCAGTTCTTC; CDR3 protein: CASSVREYHNEQFF
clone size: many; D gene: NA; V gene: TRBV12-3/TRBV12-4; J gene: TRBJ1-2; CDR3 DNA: TGTGCCAGCAGTTTAAGGGGAACCTATGGCTACACCTTC; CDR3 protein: CASSLRGTYGYTF
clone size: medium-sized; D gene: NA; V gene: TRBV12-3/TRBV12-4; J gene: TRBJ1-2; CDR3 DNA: TGTGCCAGCAGCGCCAAAGGACGGAGATTTCATGGCTACACCTTC; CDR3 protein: CASSAKGRRFHGYTF
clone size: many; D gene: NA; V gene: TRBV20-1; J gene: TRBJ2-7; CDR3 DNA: TGCAGTGCGAGGAACCCCCTTCGAGACGAGCAGTACTTC; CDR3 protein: CSARNPLRDEQYF
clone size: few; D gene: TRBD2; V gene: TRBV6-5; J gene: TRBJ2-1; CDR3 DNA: TGTGCCAGCAGTCCATCAAGACTAGCGGGGCTTAATGAGCAGTTCTTC; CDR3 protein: CASSPSRLAGLNEQFF
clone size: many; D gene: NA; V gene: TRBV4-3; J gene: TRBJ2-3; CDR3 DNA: TGCGCCAGCAGCCAAGGGTCCCGGGAGCTACATTTT; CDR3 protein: CASSQGSRELHF
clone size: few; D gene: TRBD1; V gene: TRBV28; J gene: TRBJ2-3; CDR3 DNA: TGTGCCAGCTGGGAGACAGGGAAAGATACGCAGTATTTT; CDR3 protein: CASWETGKDTQYF
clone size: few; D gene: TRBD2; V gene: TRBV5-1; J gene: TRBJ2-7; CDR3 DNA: TGCGCCAGCAGCTCCCGCGGGAGGTCGTCCTACGAGCAGTACTTC; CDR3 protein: CASSSRGRSSYEQYF
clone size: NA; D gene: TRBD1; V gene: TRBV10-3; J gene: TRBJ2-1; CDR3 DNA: TGTGCCATCAGTATGACAGGGGCCATCAATGAGCAGTTCTTC; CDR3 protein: CAISMTGAINEQFF
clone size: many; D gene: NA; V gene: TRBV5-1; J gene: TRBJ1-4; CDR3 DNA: TGCGCCAGCAGCTTGGAGGTGGGCAGAACAGAAAAACTGTTTTTT; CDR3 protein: CASSLEVGRTEKLFF
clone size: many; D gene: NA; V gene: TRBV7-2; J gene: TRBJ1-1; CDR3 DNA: TGTGCCAGCAGCTCGGGCAATTATGCCAGTGAAGCTTTCTTT; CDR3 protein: CASSSGNYASEAFF
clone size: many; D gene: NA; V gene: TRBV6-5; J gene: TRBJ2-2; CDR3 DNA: TGTGCCAGCAGTTACGAGGCTCTAAACACCGGGGAGCTGTTTTTT; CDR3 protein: CASSYEALNTGELFF
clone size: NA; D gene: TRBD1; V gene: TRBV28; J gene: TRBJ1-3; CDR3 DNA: TGTGCCAGCAGGGAGGGACAGGGGGGGTTGCACACCATATATTTT; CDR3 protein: CASREGQGGLHTIYF
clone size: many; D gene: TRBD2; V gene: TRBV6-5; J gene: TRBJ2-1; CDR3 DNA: TGTGCCAGCAGTTCCGGACTAGCGGGAGGCAATGAGCAGTTCTTC; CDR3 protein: CASSSGLAGGNEQFF
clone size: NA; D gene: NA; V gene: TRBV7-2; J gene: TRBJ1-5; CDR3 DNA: TGTGCCAGCAGCCCGTCTGCCGGGCCCCAGCATTTT; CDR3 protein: CASSPSAGPQHF
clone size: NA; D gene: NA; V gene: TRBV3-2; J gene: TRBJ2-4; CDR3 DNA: TGTGCCAGCAGCCAACCTTTCCTTGCCTTAGGAGCAAACATTCAGTACTTC; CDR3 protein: CASSQPFLALGANIQYF
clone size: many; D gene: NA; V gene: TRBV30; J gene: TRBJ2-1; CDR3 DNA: TGTGCCTGGAGTGTAAACCGTCTCCCTACAAGGGAGCAGTTCTTC; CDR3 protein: CAWSVNRLPTREQFF
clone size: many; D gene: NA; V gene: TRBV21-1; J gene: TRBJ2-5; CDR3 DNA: TGTGCCAGCAGCAAAGTTTCGCGAGAGACCCAGTACTTC; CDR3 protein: CASSKVSRETQYF
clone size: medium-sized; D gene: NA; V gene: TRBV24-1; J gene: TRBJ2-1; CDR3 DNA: TGTGCCACGGGCGGAAATTCCAATGAGCAGTTCTTC; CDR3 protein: CATGGNSNEQFF
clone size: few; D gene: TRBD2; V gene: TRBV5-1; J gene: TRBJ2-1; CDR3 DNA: TGCGCCAGCAGCTTGATACTAGCGGGAGGCGGTGAGCAGTTCTTC; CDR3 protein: CASSLILAGGGEQFF
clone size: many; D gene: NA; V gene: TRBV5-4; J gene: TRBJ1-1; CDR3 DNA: TGTGCCAGCAGCCCACAGGGAAAAAACACTGAAGCTTTCTTT; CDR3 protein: CASSPQGKNTEAFF
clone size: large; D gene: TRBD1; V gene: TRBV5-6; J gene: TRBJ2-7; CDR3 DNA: TGTGCCAGCAGCTTGTACAGGGGTCTCCACGAGCAGTACTTC; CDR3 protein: CASSLYRGLHEQYF
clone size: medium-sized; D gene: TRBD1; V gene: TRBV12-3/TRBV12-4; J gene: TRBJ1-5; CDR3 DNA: TGTGCCAGCAGTCCAGGGACAGGGCAACGGCCCCAGCATTTT; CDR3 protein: CASSPGTGQRPQHF
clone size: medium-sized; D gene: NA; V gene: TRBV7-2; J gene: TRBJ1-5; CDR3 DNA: TGTGCCAGCAGCTTAGAGCGGGACTCGCCCCAGCATTTT; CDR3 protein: CASSLERDSPQHF
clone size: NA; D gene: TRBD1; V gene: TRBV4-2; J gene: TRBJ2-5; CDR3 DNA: TGTGCCAGCAGCCAAATCCGGGACAGAGGGGAGACCCAGTACTTC; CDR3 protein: CASSQIRDRGETQYF
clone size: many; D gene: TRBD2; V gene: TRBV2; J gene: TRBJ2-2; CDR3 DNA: TGTGCCAGCTCCGCCGGGACTAGCGGCACCAGGGAGCTGTTTTTT; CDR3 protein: CASSAGTSGTRELFF
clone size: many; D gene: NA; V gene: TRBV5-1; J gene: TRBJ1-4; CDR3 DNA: TGCGCCAGCAGCTTCGGTTCTGCAACTAATGAAAAACTGTTTTTT; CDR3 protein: CASSFGSATNEKLFF
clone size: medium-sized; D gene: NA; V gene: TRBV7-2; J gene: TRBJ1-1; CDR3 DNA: TGTGCCAGCAGCCCAGACAGGTCTCCTCTTGGTGCTGAAGCTTTCTTT; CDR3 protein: CASSPDRSPLGAEAFF
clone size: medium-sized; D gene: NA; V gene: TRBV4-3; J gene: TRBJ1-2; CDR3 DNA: TGCGCCAGCAGCCAAGTTACAACCGGAGGCTACACCTTC; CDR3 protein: CASSQVTTGGYTF
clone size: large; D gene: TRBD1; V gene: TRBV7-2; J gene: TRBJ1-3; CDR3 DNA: TGTGCCAGCCGGACAGGGGACAGCTCTGGAAACACCATATATTTT; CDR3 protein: CASRTGDSSGNTIYF
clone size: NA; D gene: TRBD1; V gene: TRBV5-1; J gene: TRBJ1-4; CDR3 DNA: TGCGCCAGCAGCTTGCCCAGGACAGGGGACGAAAAACTGTTTTTT; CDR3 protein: CASSLPRTGDEKLFF
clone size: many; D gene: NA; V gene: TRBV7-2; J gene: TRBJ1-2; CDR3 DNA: TGTGCCAGCAGCTTAGGGGAGCGAAGGCTCGATGGCTACACCTTC; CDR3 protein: CASSLGERRLDGYTF
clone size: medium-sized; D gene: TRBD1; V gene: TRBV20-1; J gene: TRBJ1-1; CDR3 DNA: TGCAGTGCTACGGACAGGGTGAGAAACACTGAAGCTTTCTTT; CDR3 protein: CSATDRVRNTEAFF
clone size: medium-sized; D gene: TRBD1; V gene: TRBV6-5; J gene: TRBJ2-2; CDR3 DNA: TGTGCCAGCAGTAGGGACAGGGGGCCCACCGGGGAGCTGTTTTTT; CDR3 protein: CASSRDRGPTGELFF
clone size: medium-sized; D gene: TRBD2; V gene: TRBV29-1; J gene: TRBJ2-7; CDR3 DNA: TGCAGCGCTAGGACGACGGGAGGTCTCAACGAGCAGTACTTC; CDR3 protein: CSARTTGGLNEQYF
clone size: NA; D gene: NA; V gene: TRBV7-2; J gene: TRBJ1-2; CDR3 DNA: TGTGCCAGCAGCGCCCAGACAGTAGACGGCTACACCTTC; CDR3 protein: CASSAQTVDGYTF
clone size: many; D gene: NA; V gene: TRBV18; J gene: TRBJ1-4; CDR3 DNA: TGTGCCAGCTCACCACGGAGCCTAACTAATGAAAAACTGTTTTTT; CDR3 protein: CASSPRSLTNEKLFF
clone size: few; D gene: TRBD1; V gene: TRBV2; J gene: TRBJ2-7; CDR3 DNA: TGTGCCAGCAGCCCCGACAGGGGGCGCATCCCCTACGAGCAGTACTTC; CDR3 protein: CASSPDRGRIPYEQYF
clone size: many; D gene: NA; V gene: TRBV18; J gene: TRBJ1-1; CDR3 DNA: TGTGCCAGCTCACCACTCCCTAAGGTAGAAGCTTTCTTT; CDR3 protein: CASSPLPKVEAFF
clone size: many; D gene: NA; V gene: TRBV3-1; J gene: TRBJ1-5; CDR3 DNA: TGTGCCAGCAGCCAAGGGACAGCCATGCAGCCCCAGCATTTT; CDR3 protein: CASSQGTAMQPQHF
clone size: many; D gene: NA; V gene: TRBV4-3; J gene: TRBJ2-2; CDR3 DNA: TGCGCCAGCAGCCGGACTTACCCCGGGGAGCTGTTTTTT; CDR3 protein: CASSRTYPGELFF
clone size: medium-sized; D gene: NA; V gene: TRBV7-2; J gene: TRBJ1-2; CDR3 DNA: TGTGCCAGCAGCTTAGATGGGGGTCTCTATGGCTACACCTTC; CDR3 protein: CASSLDGGLYGYTF
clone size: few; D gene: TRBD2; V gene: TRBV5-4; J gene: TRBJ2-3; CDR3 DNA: TGTGCCAGCAATACCAGGACTAGCGGGAGTCCTACGCAGTATTTT; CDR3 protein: CASNTRTSGSPTQYF
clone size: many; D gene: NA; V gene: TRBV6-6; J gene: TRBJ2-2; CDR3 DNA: TGTGCCAGCAGATCCCCAAACAGGGAGAACACCGGGGAGCTGTTTTTT; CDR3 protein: CASRSPNRENTGELFF
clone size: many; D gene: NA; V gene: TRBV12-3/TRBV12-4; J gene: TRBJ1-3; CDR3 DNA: TGTGCCAGCAGAACTGGAACAAACACCATATATTTT; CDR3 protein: CASRTGTNTIYF
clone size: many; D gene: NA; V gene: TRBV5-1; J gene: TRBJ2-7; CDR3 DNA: TGCGCCAGCAGCTTGGGACCAGGGAGGAGCTCCTACGAGCAGTACTTC; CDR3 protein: CASSLGPGRSSYEQYF
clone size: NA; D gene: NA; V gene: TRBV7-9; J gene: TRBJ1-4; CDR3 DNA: TGTGCCAGCAGCTTAGCGACAGGAGATGAAAAACTGTTTTTT; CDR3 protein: CASSLATGDEKLFF
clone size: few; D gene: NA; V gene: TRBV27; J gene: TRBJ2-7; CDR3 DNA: TGTGCCAGCAGTTTTGTGGGCCTCTCCTACGAGCAGTACTTC; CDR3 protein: CASSFVGLSYEQYF
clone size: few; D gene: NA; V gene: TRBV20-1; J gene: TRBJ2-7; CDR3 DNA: TGCAGTGCTAAAGGCCCGGCGCGGCAGTACTTC; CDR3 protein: CSAKGPARQYF
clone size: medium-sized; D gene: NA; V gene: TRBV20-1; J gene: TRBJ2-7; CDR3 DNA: TGCAGTGCTAGTGGTGGGTACGAGCAGTACTTC; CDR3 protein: CSASGGYEQYF
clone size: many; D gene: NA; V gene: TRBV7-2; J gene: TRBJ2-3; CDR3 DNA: TGTGCCAGCAACCTAGATCCTCGGGGGGCCGATACGCAGTATTTT; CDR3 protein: CASNLDPRGADTQYF
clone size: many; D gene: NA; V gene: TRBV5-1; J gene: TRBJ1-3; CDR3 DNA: TGCGCCAGCAGCTTAGAGAACAGCTCTGGAAACACCATATATTTT; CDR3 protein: CASSLENSSGNTIYF
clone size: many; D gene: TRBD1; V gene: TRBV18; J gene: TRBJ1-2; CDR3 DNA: TGTGCCAGCTCACCTCAAACCGGGACAGCGGACGGCTATGGCTACACCTTC; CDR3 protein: CASSPQTGTADGYGYTF